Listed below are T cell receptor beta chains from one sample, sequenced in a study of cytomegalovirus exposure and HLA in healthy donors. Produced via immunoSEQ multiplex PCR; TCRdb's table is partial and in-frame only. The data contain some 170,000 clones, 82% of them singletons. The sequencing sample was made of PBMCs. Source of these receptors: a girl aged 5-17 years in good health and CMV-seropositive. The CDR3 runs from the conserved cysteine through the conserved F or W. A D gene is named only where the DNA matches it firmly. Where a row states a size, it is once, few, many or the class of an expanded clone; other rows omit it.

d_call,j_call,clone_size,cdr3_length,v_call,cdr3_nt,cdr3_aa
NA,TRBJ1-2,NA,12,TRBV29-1,TGCAGCGTGGAAAGCGGACAGTATGGCTACACCTTC,CSVESGQYGYTF
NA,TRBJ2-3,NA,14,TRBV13,TGTGCCAGCAGCCCCACCCAGATCACAGATACGCAGTATTTT,CASSPTQITDTQYF
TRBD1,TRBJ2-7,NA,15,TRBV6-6,TGTGCCAGCAGTCATTCTGCCGGGACAGCCTACGAGCAGTACTTC,CASSHSAGTAYEQYF
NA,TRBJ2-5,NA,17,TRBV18,TGTGCCAGCTCACCAGGCCCATCCGCAGGTTCCCAAGAGACCCAGTACTTC,CASSPGPSAGSQETQYF
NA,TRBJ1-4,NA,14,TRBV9,TGTGCCAGCAGCAAGGCTGGGGAGAGGGAAAAACTGTTTTTT,CASSKAGEREKLFF
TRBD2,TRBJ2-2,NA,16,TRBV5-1,TGCGCCAGCAGTGGACTAGCGGGAGGCGACACCGGGGAGCTGTTTTTT,CASSGLAGGDTGELFF
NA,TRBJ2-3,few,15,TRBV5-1,TGCGCCAGCAGCTTGAGCGACGTTAATATCGATACGCAGTATTTT,CASSLSDVNIDTQYF
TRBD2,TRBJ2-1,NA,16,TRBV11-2,TGTGCCAGCAGCCCTTCTAGCGGGGGAAGTTACAATGAGCAGTTCTTC,CASSPSSGGSYNEQFF
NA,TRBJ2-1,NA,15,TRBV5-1,TGCGCCAGCAGCTTGACTAGTGTTTCCTACAATGAGCAGTTCTTC,CASSLTSVSYNEQFF
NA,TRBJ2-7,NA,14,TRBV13,TGTGCCAGCAGCTTTGAAGCTAGCTCCTACGAGCAGTACTTC,CASSFEASSYEQYF
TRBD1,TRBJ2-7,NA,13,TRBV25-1,TGTGCCAGCAGTGCTCAGGGGGCCCACGAGCAGTACTTC,CASSAQGAHEQYF
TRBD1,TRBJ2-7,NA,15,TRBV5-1,TGCGCCAGCAGTGCTCCTCGGACAGGGAAAGTCGAGCAGTACTTC,CASSAPRTGKVEQYF
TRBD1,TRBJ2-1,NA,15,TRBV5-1,TGCGCCAGCAGCTTGGAGGCTACAGGGGTCGATGAGCAGTTCTTC,CASSLEATGVDEQFF
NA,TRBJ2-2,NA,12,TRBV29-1,TGCAGCACAACCTTGAACACCGGGGAGCTGTTTTTT,CSTTLNTGELFF
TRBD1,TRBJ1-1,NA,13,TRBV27,TGTGCCAGCAGTTTAACAGGGGGTACTGAAGCTTTCTTT,CASSLTGGTEAFF
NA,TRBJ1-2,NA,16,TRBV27,TGTGCCAGCAGTTTAGAGTGGGGGGGCGGCGTCTATGGCTACACCTTC,CASSLEWGGGVYGYTF
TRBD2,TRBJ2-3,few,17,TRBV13,TGTGCCAGCAGCTTGTGGGGACTAGCGGGAGTCAAAGATACGCAGTATTTT,CASSLWGLAGVKDTQYF
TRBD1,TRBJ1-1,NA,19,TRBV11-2,TGTGCCAGCAGTCCAGGTCCCGGGACAGGCAAGAGCTGGGTCACTGAAGCTTTCTTT,CASSPGPGTGKSWVTEAFF
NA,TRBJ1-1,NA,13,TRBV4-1,TGCGCCAGCAGCCCCAGGGGGAACACTGAAGCTTTCTTT,CASSPRGNTEAFF
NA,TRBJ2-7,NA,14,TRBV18,TGTGCCAGCTCACCACACAACGGAGCCTACGAGCAGTACTTC,CASSPHNGAYEQYF
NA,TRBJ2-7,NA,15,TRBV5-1,TGCGCCAGCAGCTTGGAGGGGGAGAACTCCTACGGGCAGTACTTC,CASSLEGENSYGQYF
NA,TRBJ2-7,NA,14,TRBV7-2,TGTGCCAGCAGCTTAGTCTCAGGGTACTACGAGCAGTACTTC,CASSLVSGYYEQYF
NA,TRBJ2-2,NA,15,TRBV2,TGTGCCAGCAGTCGGGACACCCTGAACACCGGGGAGCTGTTTTTT,CASSRDTLNTGELFF
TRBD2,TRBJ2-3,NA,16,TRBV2,TGTGCCAGCAGTGAAGCGGGGAGGGAGGGAGTGGATACGCAGTATTTT,CASSEAGREGVDTQYF
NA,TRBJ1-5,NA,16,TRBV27,TGTGCCAGCAGTTTAGGAGGGGCCTGGAGCAATCAGCCCCAGCATTTT,CASSLGGAWSNQPQHF
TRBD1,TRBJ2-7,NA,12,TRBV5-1,TGCGCCAGCAGCCTTGGACAGGGCGGGCAGTACTTC,CASSLGQGGQYF
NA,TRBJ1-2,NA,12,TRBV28,TGTGCCAGCAGTTTGGCCCGGGATGGCTACACCTTC,CASSLARDGYTF
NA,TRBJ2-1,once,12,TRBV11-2,TGTGCCAGCGGCAGTAGCGGCTATGAGCAGTTCTTC,CASGSSGYEQFF
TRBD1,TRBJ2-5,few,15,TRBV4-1,TGCGCCAGCAGCCAAGATTCCAGGGGGCAAGAGACCCAGTACTTC,CASSQDSRGQETQYF
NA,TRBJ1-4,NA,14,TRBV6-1,TGTGCCAGCAGTGTCCGCAGGGAGGCGGGAAAACTGTTTTTT,CASSVRREAGKLFF
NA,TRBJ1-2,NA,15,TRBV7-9,TGTGCCAGCAGCTTAGGGCTTAACAGGGTATATGGCTACACCTTC,CASSLGLNRVYGYTF
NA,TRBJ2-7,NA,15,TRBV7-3,TGTGCCAGCAGCTTACGAGCAGGTAGCTCCTACGAGCAGTACTTC,CASSLRAGSSYEQYF
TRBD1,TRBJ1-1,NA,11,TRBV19,TGTGCCAGTAGTGACAGGGCTGAAGCTTTCTTT,CASSDRAEAFF
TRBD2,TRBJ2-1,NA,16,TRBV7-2,TGTGCCAGCAGCTTGTACCCTAGCGGGAGTCGGAATGAGCAGTTCTTC,CASSLYPSGSRNEQFF
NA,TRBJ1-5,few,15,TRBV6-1,TGTGCCAGCAATGCCCAGGGGTTCGGCAATCAGCCCCAGCATTTT,CASNAQGFGNQPQHF
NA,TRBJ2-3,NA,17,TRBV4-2,TGTGCCAGCAGCCAAGATTTGGTCCGGGGTACCACAGATACGCAGTATTTT,CASSQDLVRGTTDTQYF
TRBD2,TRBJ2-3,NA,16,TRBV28,TGTGCCAGCAGTTTAGTGGCAAGCGGGAACACAGATACGCAGTATTTT,CASSLVASGNTDTQYF
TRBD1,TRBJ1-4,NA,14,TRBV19,TGTGCCAGTACGACGACAGGGGCTAATGAAAAACTGTTTTTT,CASTTTGANEKLFF
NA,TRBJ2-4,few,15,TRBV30,TGTGCCTGGAGTGTAGCCATTGTGAACAAAAACATTCAGTACTTC,CAWSVAIVNKNIQYF
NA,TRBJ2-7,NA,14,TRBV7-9,TGTGCCAGCAGCCCCTATATCGGGAACAGCGAGCAGTACTTC,CASSPYIGNSEQYF
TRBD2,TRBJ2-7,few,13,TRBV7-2,TGTGCCAGCAGCCCCGGACTAGCGGGGGGGCCGTACTTC,CASSPGLAGGPYF
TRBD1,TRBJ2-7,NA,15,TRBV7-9,TGTGCCAGCAGCTTCCGACCGGGACAGACCTACGAGCAGTACTTC,CASSFRPGQTYEQYF
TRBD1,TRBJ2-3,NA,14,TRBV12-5,TGTGCTAGTGGTCTGGGACAGGCCCCAGATACGCAGTATTTT,CASGLGQAPDTQYF
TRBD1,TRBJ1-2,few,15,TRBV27,TGTGCCAGCAGACCCGCCGCCAGGGGGACTCATGGCTACACCTTC,CASRPAARGTHGYTF
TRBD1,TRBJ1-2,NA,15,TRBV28,TGTGCCAGCAGGCCCTTCCGGACAGGGATGTATGGCTACACCTTC,CASRPFRTGMYGYTF
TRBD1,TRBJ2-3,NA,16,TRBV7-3,TGTGCCAGCAGCTTAGTAGGGGGCGGTAGCACAGATACGCAGTATTTT,CASSLVGGGSTDTQYF